The 6 T cell receptor beta chains below were found in one sample sequenced in a study of monozygotic twins with inflammatory bowel disease. TCRdb derives one entry per CDR3 protein from the 5' RACE reads, leaving out DNA. The sample table includes roughly 200,000 distinct CDR3 sequences. What was sequenced was blood. These receptors were obtained from a human donor with ulcerative colitis or Crohn's disease, or a healthy co-twin of an affected twin (not recorded which).

V usage is TRBV4-1 and J usage is TRBJ1-5; no DNA is available, so the TRBD1 call from TCRdb remains unchecked. Germline CDR1 and CDR2: MGHRA and YSYEKL. CDR3 length: 15 amino acids. The CDR3 reads CASSPSWDSRQPQHF.

The CDR3 sequence: CSAAFLGGGSYEQYF. This chain uses TRBV20-1 with TRBJ2-7. This CDR3 has 15 residues. Germline assignment: CDR1 DFQATT and CDR2 SNEGSKA (reference sequence).

V usage is TRBV18 and J usage is TRBJ1-1; TCRdb's D gene call, TRBD1, goes unchecked for lack of DNA. This CDR3 has 15 residues. In germline, CDR1 is KGHSH, CDR2 LQKENI. CDR3 in amino acids: CASSPPSGRDTEAFF.

The V gene is TRBV24-1, the J gene TRBJ2-1. This CDR3 region has 13 residues. Germline V lookup: CDR1 KGHDR, CDR2 SFDVKD. This CDR3 reads CATSDLRDNEQFF.

The J gene is TRBJ1-1, the V gene TRBV2; TCRdb's D call of TRBD1 is untestable without DNA. Germline values: CDR1 SNHLY, CDR2 FYNNEI. The CDR3 runs to 14 residues. The CDR3 here is CASSDDRSRSEAFF.

The V gene is TRBV5-1, the J gene TRBJ1-2; without DNA, the TCRdb call of TRBD1 cannot be checked. The CDR3 is made up of 16 amino acids. CDR1 and CDR2 (germline): SGHRS, YFSETQ. CDR3 region: CASSERGDRVLYGYTF.